One and the same sample provided the 9 T cell receptor beta chains below, sequenced in a study of shared T cell receptors in the human thymus. Libraries were prepared by immunoSEQ multiplex PCR; TCRdb keeps only in-frame clonotypes and omits some of them. The data contain about 380,000 clones, about 95% of them singletons. The sequenced sample was thymocytes. The source is a human donor.

This clone has a single count. V is TRBV6-6 and J is TRBJ2-7; 9 bases align to TRBD2. There are 14 residues in the CDR3. Germline lookup yields CDR1 MNHNY and CDR2 SVGAGI (reference sequence). Trimming cost V 5 bases and J 8 bases; bases outside gene matches: 10. CDR3 residues: CASSRLADSTKQYF. CDR3 bases: TGTGCCAGCAGTAGACTAGCGGATAGTACGAAGCAGTACTTC.

The chain recombines TRBV28 with TRBJ2-5, with TRBD1 matching 10 bases. This CDR3 contains 15 residues. Germline V gives CDR1 MDHEN, CDR2 SYDVKM. The ends lost 7 bases at V and 1 base at J; junction bases unmatched: 6. CDR3 sequence: CASTARQGAQETQYF. The CDR3 region has the DNA TGTGCCAGCACTGCCAGACAGGGGGCCCAAGAGACCCAGTACTTC.

This chain joins TRBV28 and TRBJ2-5, with TRBD2 identical over 7 bases. Germline-derived CDR1 and CDR2 are MDHEN and SYDVKM. With V trimmed by 3 bases and J by 4 bases, 11 bases remained unmatched. CDR3 size: 16 residues. The CDR3 loop is CASSFDSAGVPETQYF. CDR3 DNA: TGTGCCAGCAGTTTCGATAGCGCGGGAGTTCCAGAGACCCAGTACTTC. The full variable domain, with the rest looked up from reference TRBV28 and TRBJ2-5, is DVKVTQSSRYLVKRTGEKVFLECVQDMDHENMFWYRQDPGLGLRLIYFSYDVKMKEKGDIPEGYSVSREKKERFSLILESASTNQTSMYLCASSFDSAGVPETQYFGPGTRLLVL.

On this clone itself: At the DNA level, this CDR3 is encoded by other sequences in the same sample as well. The J gene is TRBJ2-1, the V gene TRBV19; no firm D call. The V end was cut by 5 bases, the J end by 3 bases, with 2 bases between. The CDR3 runs 11 residues. The germline gives CDR1 LNHDA, CDR2 SQIVND (reference sequence). The CDR3 DNA reads TGTGCCAGTAGTGACTACAATGAGCAGTTCTTC. Protein: CASSDYNEQFF.

The chain employs TRBV27 and TRBJ2-7; no clear D gene. V was cut by 5 bases and J by 6 bases, with 20 bases left in between. Germline values: CDR1 MNHEY, CDR2 SMNVEV (reference sequence). CDR3 length equals 15 residues. For the CDR3, the DNA is TGTGCCAGCAGTCGCCCGGGCCCAGTACCCCCCGAGCAGTACTTC. Encoded protein: CASSRPGPVPPEQYF.

This clone has only one observation. The J gene is TRBJ2-1, the V gene TRBV9, with a tentative D call TRBD1 (6 bases). The CDR3 is made up of 13 amino acids. CDR1 is SGDLS and CDR2 is YYNGEE in the germline V gene. The V end was cut by 2 bases, the J end by 4 bases, with 7 bases between. As DNA, the CDR3 is TGTGCCAGCAGCGTCGGACAGTACAATGAGCAGTTCTTC. The encoded protein is CASSVGQYNEQFF.

CDR3: CARSTGDSNHTGELFF. Here the CDR3 DNA reads TGCGCCAGATCGACGGGGGACAGCAACCATACCGGGGAGCTGTTTTTT. This rearrangement joins TRBV10-2 to TRBJ2-2, with D maybe TRBD1 (7 bases). Germline CDR1 reads WSHSY; CDR2 reads SAAADI. The V gene lost 9 bases and the J gene lost 5 bases, with 22 bases spanning the gap. This CDR3 contains 16 residues.

V is TRBV19 and J is TRBJ2-3, with TRBD2 identical over 7 bases. Germline lookup yields CDR1 LNHDA and CDR2 SQIVND (reference sequence). The CDR3 consists of 13 residues. Germline trimming cut 5 bases from V and 4 bases from J; bases unmatched to any gene: 3. CDR3 amino acids: CASSVAGADTQYF. CDR3 sequence (DNA): TGTGCCAGTAGTGTAGCGGGCGCAGATACGCAGTATTTT.

The table lists this clone with a count of one. The V call is TRBV6-6, the J call TRBJ1-2, with 8 bases fitting TRBD1. V lost 6 bases and J lost 4; bases outside the gene matches: 10. Germline lookup yields CDR1 MNHNY and CDR2 SVGAGI (reference sequence). The CDR3 is 15 amino acids. CDR3 in amino acids: CASRHDGTGPYGYTF. Here the CDR3 DNA reads TGTGCCAGCAGACACGACGGGACAGGACCCTATGGCTACACCTTC.